One and the same sample provided the 18 T cell receptor beta chains below, sequenced in a study of blood T cell repertoires in COVID-19. Sequencing used immunoSEQ multiplex PCR; TCRdb keeps in-frame clones, though not all of them. The repertoire holds 250,000 to 300,000 clones, with around 87% as singletons. The sequencing sample was made of peripheral blood. Every receptor here comes from a woman aged 60-75 years with COVID-19, enrolled during active disease.

Comments on this clone: The junction departs from the called germline gene at one end, perhaps through a read error. The V and J genes are TRBV4-2 and TRBJ1-6; maybe TRBD1 (6 bases). Germline-derived CDR1 and CDR2 are LGHNA and YNFKEQ. The CDR3 contains 18 residues. CDR3 DNA sequence: TGTGCCCGCAGCCCGGCGGGGGCCCGGGGGGGGGATAATTCACCCCTCCACTTT. Protein product: CARSPAGARGGDNSPLHF.

The CDR3 DNA follows: TGTGCCAGCTCACCCCTAGGTGGCTTGAACACTGAAGCTTTCTTT. Protein product: CASSPLGGLNTEAFF. The gene calls are TRBV18 and TRBJ1-1, with unresolved D. CDR1 and CDR2 (germline): KGHSH, LQKENI. Trimming pared 3 bases from V and 0 bases from J, leaving 11 bases between. This CDR3 is built from 15 residues.

The chain combines TRBV20-1 with TRBJ2-1; 10 bases are a match to TRBD2. V shed 3 bases, J shed 7 bases, and the junction held 18 bases outside the gene matches. This CDR3 contains 18 residues. From germline, CDR1 is DFQATT and CDR2 SNEGSKA (reference sequence). The CDR3 sequence: CSASYPSGSIGGGNEQFF. The CDR3 bases are TGCAGTGCTAGTTACCCTAGCGGGAGCATAGGGGGTGGTAATGAGCAGTTCTTC.

The V call is TRBV4-1, the J call TRBJ1-5; D gene uncertain. Trimming removed 0 bases from V and 2 bases from J, with 20 bases in between. Germline CDR1 is MGHRA and CDR2 is YSYEKL. This CDR3 region has 19 residues. CDR3 region: CASSQDLESSVVRNQPQHF. CDR3 in DNA: TGCGCCAGCAGCCAAGATCTTGAGTCGAGTGTAGTCCGCAATCAGCCCCAGCATTTT.

CDR3 DNA: TGTGCCAGCGGGGACAGCTATGGCTACACCTTC. Translating it yields CASGDSYGYTF. V and J are TRBV6-5 and TRBJ1-2, with 7 positions matching TRBD1. This CDR3 is 11 amino acids long. Germline V CDR1 and CDR2: MNHEY, SVGAGI. The ends lost 8 bases at V and 4 bases at J; junction bases unmatched: 1.

CDR3 sequence: CASKGQGYNQPQHF. The DNA for the CDR3 is TGTGCCAGCAAAGGGCAGGGGTACAATCAGCCCCAGCATTTT. The chain carries TRBV25-1 and TRBJ1-5, with a weak D call TRBD1 (6 bases). This CDR3 spans 14 amino acids. V gave up 7 bases and J gave up 3 bases, with 13 bases separating them. CDR1 and CDR2 from the germline V gene are MGHDK and SYGVNS.

The V gene is TRBV7-2, the J gene TRBJ1-3, with D maybe TRBD1 (5 bases). The CDR3 runs to 19 residues. V was pared by 2 bases and J by 2 bases, with 22 bases between. From germline, CDR1 is SGHTA and CDR2 FQGNSA. CDR3 region: CASSLRQLSGAPAGNTIYF. The CDR3 nucleotides read TGTGCCAGCAGCTTAAGGCAGCTCTCTGGGGCACCGGCTGGAAACACCATATATTTT. The entire variable domain, with the rest obtained from reference TRBV7-2 and TRBJ1-3, is as follows: GAGVSQSPSNKVTEKGKDVELRCDPISGHTALYWYRQSLGQGLEFLIYFQGNSAPDKSGLPSDRFSAERTGGSVSTLTIQRTQQEDSAVYLCASSLRQLSGAPAGNTIYFGEGSWLTVV.

The chain carries TRBV20-1 and TRBJ2-1; possibly TRBD1 for D (5 bases). The V end lost 4 bases, the J end lost 10 bases, and 11 bases lay between the germline ends. Germline-derived CDR1 and CDR2 are DFQATT and SNEGSKA (reference sequence). This CDR3 has 11 residues. The CDR3 sequence: CSAIRGREQFF. The CDR3 nucleotides are TGCAGTGCTATTAGGGGAAGGGAGCAGTTCTTC.

This chain links TRBV7-3 with TRBJ1-2, with 12 bases matching TRBD1. CDR3 length: 13 residues. Germline V gene sequence: CDR1 SGHTA, CDR2 FQGTGA. The trim removed 2 bases at V and 13 bases at J, leaving 5 bases unmatched. CDR3 sequence: CASSLYRDRGLTF. The CDR3 DNA is TGTGCCAGCAGCTTATACCGGGACAGGGGGCTCACCTTC.

The chain joins TRBV10-3 to TRBJ1-1, with D perhaps TRBD1 (5 bases). The CDR3 sequence is 15 residues long. The V gene's germline CDR1 is ENHRY and CDR2 SYGVKD. V gave up 2 bases and J gave up 6 bases, with 16 bases separating them. The CDR3 reads CAISEARPQGPEAFF. CDR3 nucleotide sequence: TGTGCCATCAGTGAGGCAAGGCCCCAGGGCCCTGAAGCTTTCTTT.

There are a few counts of this clone. This chain joins TRBV7-3 and TRBJ1-2; 12 bases are a match to TRBD1. Germline V lookup: CDR1 SGHTA, CDR2 FQGTGA. The CDR3 length is 16 residues. Trimming removed 2 bases from V and 8 bases from J; junction bases left unmatched: 9. The CDR3 DNA reads TGTGCCAGCAGCTTACCGGCGGGACAGGGGGCTGGCGGCTACACCTTC. This codes for CASSLPAGQGAGGYTF. The entire variable domain, with the rest obtained from reference TRBV7-3 and TRBJ1-2, is as follows: GAGVSQTPSNKVTEKGKYVELRCDPISGHTALYWYRQSLGQGPEFLIYFQGTGAADDSGLPNDRFFAVRPEGSVSTLKIQRTERGDSAVYLCASSLPAGQGAGGYTFGSGTRLTVV.

The chain couples TRBV30 to TRBJ2-7; 9 bases agree with TRBD2. The germline V gene has CDR1 GTSNPN and CDR2 SVGIG (reference sequence). V dropped 2 bases and J dropped 3; count of bases not matched to a gene: 11. The CDR3 is 16 residues long. CDR3 coding DNA: TGTGCCTGGAGTCTAGGGGCGGGAGGGACGATCTACGAGCAGTACTTC. Its protein is CAWSLGAGGTIYEQYF. Supplemented by reference TRBV30 and TRBJ2-7, the full variable domain reads SQTIHQWPATLVQPVGSPLSLECTVEGTSNPNLYWYRQAAGRGLQLLFYSVGIGQISSEVPQNLSASRPQDRQFILSSKKLLLSDSGFYLCAWSLGAGGTIYEQYFGPGTRLTVT.

This clone has a handful of counts. The chain links TRBV6-2 or TRBV6-3 to TRBJ1-4; 7 bases match TRBD1. There are 18 residues in the CDR3. Germline V gives CDR1 MNHEY, CDR2 SVGEGT. V lost 2 bases and J lost 0; bases outside the gene matches: 9. In DNA, the CDR3 is TGTGCCAGCAGTTACGCGACAGGGCGAGGGGCAACTAATGAAAAACTGTTTTTT. As protein: CASSYATGRGATNEKLFF.

This clone was seen only a few times. The gene calls are TRBV28 and TRBJ1-5, with D tentatively TRBD1 (5 bases). Trimming stripped 2 bases from V and 2 bases from J, with 19 bases between. CDR1 MDHEN and CDR2 SYDVKM come from the germline V gene. The length of the CDR3 is 18 residues. As DNA, the CDR3 is TGTGCCAGCAGTTTAAGGGGCCCAGGAGGGGTTGGCAATCAGCCCCAGCATTTT. The encoded protein is CASSLRGPGGVGNQPQHF.

Worth noting for this clone: An end of the junction differs from the germline gene, which may be a read error. The rearrangement links TRBV10-2 to TRBJ2-1; D unclear. This CDR3 is 14 amino acids long. Germline assignment: CDR1 WSHSY and CDR2 SAAADI. The CDR3 loop reads CASSDRLSYDEQFF. The CDR3 region has the DNA TGCGCCAGCAGTGACCGTCTGTCCTACGATGAGCAGTTCTTC.

The chain employs TRBV7-9 and TRBJ2-7; 8 bases line up with TRBD1. The trim removed 5 bases at V and 4 bases at J, leaving 10 bases unmatched. The CDR3 runs to 15 residues. Germline values: CDR1 SEHNR, CDR2 FQNEAQ (reference sequence). The CDR3 DNA reads TGTGCCAGCAGCGAGCTAGGGACAGGATTATACGAGCAGTACTTC. Translated, it gives CASSELGTGLYEQYF. Together with reference TRBV7-9 and TRBJ2-7, the CDR3 gives the full variable domain: DTGVSQNPRHKITKRGQNVTFRCDPISEHNRLYWYRQTLGQGPEFLTYFQNEAQLEKSRLLSDRFSAERPKGSFSTLEIQRTEQGDSAMYLCASSELGTGLYEQYFGPGTRLTVT.

The chain is built from TRBV7-2 and TRBJ1-3; no firm D call. V dropped 6 bases and J dropped 4 bases, with 7 bases sitting between them. There are 12 residues in the CDR3. Germline CDR1 and CDR2: SGHTA and FQGNSA. In DNA form, the CDR3 reads TGTGCCAGCAGGGGAGCGGGAAACACCATATATTTT. This translates into CASRGAGNTIYF.

This clone was seen only a few times. As DNA, the CDR3 is TGTGCCAGCAGCCAAAGGGACAGGGGGATGCATGAAAAACTGTTTTTT. Translated: CASSQRDRGMHEKLFF. The genes are TRBV11-2 and TRBJ1-4; 11 nucleotides agree with TRBD1. The germline V gene encodes CDR1 SGHAT and CDR2 FQNNGV. V dropped 5 bases and J dropped 6; count of bases not matched to a gene: 8. The CDR3 length is 16 residues.